The T cell receptor beta chain under discussion was sequenced for a study of T cell responses to AZD1222 COVID-19 vaccine. Whole-study results and caveats: Females made up more of the donors, who were largely white British, and clonal diversity may have come out too low. In the spike-specific TCR repertoire, nearly half reportedly target unmutated variant regions. The study found Spike-specific TCR breadth and depth rose after two AZD1222 doses.

V shed 5 bases and J shed 4 bases, with 17 bases lying between them. The germline V gene encodes CDR1 SGHVS and CDR2 FQNEAQ. The CDR3 runs 15 residues. Generated by immunoSEQ multiplex PCR, the TCRdb table keeps only in-frame clones and is missing some. Here the sample spans more than 150,000 clones, 85% to 95% being singletons. Concerning this clone itself: The target antigen is unknown.

The material sequenced was peripheral blood, taken 28 days after the second AZD1222 dose. The rearrangement links TRBV7-8 to TRBJ1-1; perhaps TRBD1 as D (6 bases). The sequence came from an adult who received the AZD1222 COVID-19 vaccine. For the CDR3, the DNA is TGTGCCAGCAGCCGAGGCGGGGGGCGCGGCACTGAAGCTTTCTTT. Amino acid sequence: CASSRGGGRGTEAFF.